The present T cell receptor beta chain was sequenced within a study of blood T cell repertoires in COVID-19. Study-wide background: PBMCs, B-cell-depleted T cells, or T cells provided the cDNA or gDNA that made up the material.

The repertoire was sequenced with immunoSEQ multiplex PCR; TCRdb's copy has only in-frame clones and lacks some. Here the sample spans about 34,000 clones, roughly 85% being singletons. The V gene end was trimmed by 5 bases and the J gene end by 4 bases; junction bases not matched to a gene: 2. The CDR3 totals 12 residues. Germline V gene data show CDR1 as SNHLY and CDR2 as FYNNEI. This chain links TRBV2 with TRBJ2-7; 7 positions match TRBD2. The sample taken for sequencing was peripheral blood. The clonotype originates from a human donor with acute or convalescent COVID-19. The donor label of this sample is uncertain. The CDR3 sequence is CASSRAGYEQYF. In DNA form, the CDR3 reads TGTGCCAGCAGTCGAGCGGGGTACGAGCAGTACTTC.